This T cell receptor beta chain came from a study of T cells in tumors after PD-1 blockade. Overall study: Prior checkpoint blockade, systemic immunosuppressant use, or anti-cancer therapy within 4 weeks excluded patients. On average, tumor samples gave about 26,000 TCR templates and approximately 6,000 unique clonotypes. General study findings and limits: Most post-therapy expanded exhausted CD8+ clones were new, undetected before treatment.

This clone counts as medium-sized. Its antigen is undetermined. Trimming stripped 0 bases from V and 5 bases from J, with 8 bases between. The CDR3 runs to 14 residues. CDR1 and CDR2 (germline): SGHKS, YYEKEE (reference sequence). Using immunoSEQ multiplex PCR, the repertoire was profiled, and TCRdb retains in-frame clones only, with some absent. The sample has under 9,000 clones; around 60% are singletons. The chain employs TRBV5-5 and TRBJ2-2; perhaps TRBD2 as D (5 bases). This TCR was sampled from a human donor with basal cell carcinoma. This sample comprised tumor tissue, obtained after anti-PD-1 treatment. The chain's CDR3 is CASSLVRGTGELFF. CDR3 nucleotide sequence: TGTGCCAGCAGCTTGGTACGGGGAACCGGGGAGCTGTTTTTT.